This TCR beta chain was captured in a study of control samples from healthy donors and cancer patients. This table comes from immunoSEQ multiplex PCR, and its TCRdb copy is limited to in-frame clones, with some not included. The sample lists about 250,000 clones, around 79% occurring once. This clone occurred many times. Germline V gene data show CDR1 as SGHTA and CDR2 as FQGTGA. This CDR3 spans 14 amino acids. With 5 bases clipped from V and 6 bases from J, the junction kept 9 bases outside the gene matches. The sequenced sample was PBMCs. J is TRBJ2-7 and V is TRBV7-3; 8 positions match TRBD2. The TCR originated in a woman aged 55-69 years with lung cancer. The chain's CDR3 is CASSPRGGTGEQYF. The CDR3 region has the DNA TGTGCCAGCAGCCCCCGGGGGGGAACCGGCGAGCAGTACTTC.